The entry below gives a single T cell receptor beta chain sequence along with its context. The antigen is undetermined. This sample is drawn from a study of blood T cell dynamics during melanoma immunotherapy. Looked up from germline, CDR1 is SGHDT and CDR2 is YYEEEE. This CDR3 has 17 residues. V was clipped by 3 bases and J by 3 bases, with 18 bases between them. Stated time point: week 3, after first cycle of checkpoint inhibitor. Study observations and caveats: Whether repertoire-driving clones were melanoma-specific could not be determined.

DNA loading was fixed at approximately 0.35 ug for all bulk PBMC samples. Produced via immunoSEQ multiplex PCR; TCRdb's table is partial and in-frame only. The sample consists of 25,000 to 30,000 clones, roughly 84% of them appearing once. Source: blood, taken from a patient treated with checkpoint blockade. The receptor comes from a human donor with melanoma. The V call is TRBV5-6, the J call TRBJ2-2; weak D call: TRBD1 (5 bases). The CDR3 here is CASSSLLGDRDTGELFF. The CDR3 DNA reads TGTGCCAGCAGCTCCCTTTTAGGGGATAGGGACACCGGGGAGCTGTTTTTT.